The clone carrying this T cell receptor (beta chain) was seen once. Per the authors' pipeline: Nucleated cell counts were estimated from reference gene primer amplification. TCRdb's copy holds only in-frame clones and misses some; the assay was immunoSEQ multiplex PCR. The V and J calls and the clone size are those of that table, but D and trimming were determined from the DNA. The table records about 190,000 clones, 70% to 90% of them present only once. This record comes from a study of blood T cell repertoires in COVID-19. Study as a whole: Sites in the United States, Italy and Spain provided acute and convalescent COVID-19 samples. T cells, B-cell-depleted T cells, or PBMCs supplied cDNA or gDNA.

CDR1 and CDR2 from the germline V gene are SNHLY and FYNNEI. The CDR3 length is 15 residues. The junction had 5 bases not matched to a gene; V was cut back by 2 bases and J by 6 bases. The clonotype was recovered from a woman in her thirties or forties who had recovered from COVID-19. The specimen was peripheral blood. The rearrangement joins TRBV2 to TRBJ2-2; 8 bases align to TRBD2. As DNA, the CDR3 is TGTGCCAGCAGTGAATTAGAGACTAGCGCCGGGGAGCTGTTTTTT. Translating it yields CASSELETSAGELFF. Filled out from reference TRBV2 and TRBJ2-2, the complete variable domain reads EPEVTQTPSHQVTQMGQEVILRCVPISNHLYFYWYRQILGQKVEFLVSFYNNEISEKSEIFDDQFSVERPDGSNFTLKIRSTKLEDSAMYFCASSELETSAGELFFGEGSRLTVL.